This T cell receptor beta chain was sequenced in a study of Ad26.COV2.S vaccination and SARS-CoV-2 variants. Study-level information: A COV1001 Ad26.COV2.S trial-arm participant provided the sample.

The treatment denotes: about 20 received Ad26.COV2.S at low or high dose, single or two shots; about five received placebo; per-sample allocation not given. Sample collection was performed on day 63 after the first vaccine or placebo injection. An Ad26 vector carrying the Wuhan-strain SARS-CoV-2 spike served as the vaccine. The V gene lost 0 bases and the J gene lost 0 bases, with 12 bases spanning the gap. The CDR3 sequence is 18 residues long. Germline V gives CDR1 LNHNV, CDR2 YYDKDF (reference sequence). Sequenced by immunoSEQ multiplex PCR; TCRdb stores in-frame clones only, minus some. The sample shows 440,000 or so clones, 90% of them seen only once. This clone showed up just once.

The chain carries TRBV15 and TRBJ2-6, with D tentatively TRBD1 (5 bases). The sequencing used peripheral blood, collected in a trial of Ad26.COV2.S vaccine versus placebo. The receptor was derived from a person between 18 and 65 years old who received the Ad26.COV2.S COVID-19 vaccine or a placebo. The CDR3 is CATSRDQGSPSGANVLTF. The CDR3, as DNA: TGTGCCACCAGCAGAGATCAGGGTTCCCCCTCTGGGGCCAACGTCCTGACTTTC.